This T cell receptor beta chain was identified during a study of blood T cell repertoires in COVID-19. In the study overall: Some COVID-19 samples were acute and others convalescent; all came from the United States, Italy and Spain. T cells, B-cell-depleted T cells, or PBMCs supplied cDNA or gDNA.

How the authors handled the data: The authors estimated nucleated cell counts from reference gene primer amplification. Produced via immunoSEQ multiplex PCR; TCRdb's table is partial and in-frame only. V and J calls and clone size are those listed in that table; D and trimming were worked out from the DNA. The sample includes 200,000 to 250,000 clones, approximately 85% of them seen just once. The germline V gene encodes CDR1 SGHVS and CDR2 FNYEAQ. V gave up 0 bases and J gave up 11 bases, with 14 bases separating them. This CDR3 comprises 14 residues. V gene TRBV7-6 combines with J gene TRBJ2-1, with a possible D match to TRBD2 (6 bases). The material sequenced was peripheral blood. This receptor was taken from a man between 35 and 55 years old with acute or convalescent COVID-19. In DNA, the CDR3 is TGTGCCAGCAGCTTAGCGAGCGGGTCGCGGAAGCAGTTCTTC. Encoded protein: CASSLASGSRKQFF.